This T cell receptor beta chain was captured in a study of cytomegalovirus exposure and HLA in healthy donors. The PCR contained 60 Vbeta and 13 Jbeta primers. The repertoire was sequenced with immunoSEQ multiplex PCR; TCRdb's copy has only in-frame clones and lacks some. In the table there are 150,000 to 200,000 clones, more than 75% of which are singletons. Germline V gene data show CDR1 as SGHNT and CDR2 as YENEEA. The CDR3 has 14 residues. With 5 bases removed from V and 0 bases from J, the gap between germline ends came to 8 bases. Details on this clone: What it binds is not known.

Study outcomes and limitations: Apart from CMV serostatus, no immune exposure information was available. TCR beta chains associated with HLA were, in a later analysis, more clonally expanded than equally common others. TCR beta V segments were, for the most part, productive about 87% or about 30% of the time in an earlier analysis.

When sampled, the donors appeared nominally healthy, though they likely had unrecorded immune exposures. Sequenced sample: PBMCs. V and J are TRBV11-3 and TRBJ2-1; no definite D call. This TCR came from a woman between 18 and 29 years old in good health and CMV-seronegative. Written as DNA, the CDR3 is TGTGCCAGCAGCCCCGAGAGCTCCTACAATGAGCAGTTCTTC. Its protein is CASSPESSYNEQFF.